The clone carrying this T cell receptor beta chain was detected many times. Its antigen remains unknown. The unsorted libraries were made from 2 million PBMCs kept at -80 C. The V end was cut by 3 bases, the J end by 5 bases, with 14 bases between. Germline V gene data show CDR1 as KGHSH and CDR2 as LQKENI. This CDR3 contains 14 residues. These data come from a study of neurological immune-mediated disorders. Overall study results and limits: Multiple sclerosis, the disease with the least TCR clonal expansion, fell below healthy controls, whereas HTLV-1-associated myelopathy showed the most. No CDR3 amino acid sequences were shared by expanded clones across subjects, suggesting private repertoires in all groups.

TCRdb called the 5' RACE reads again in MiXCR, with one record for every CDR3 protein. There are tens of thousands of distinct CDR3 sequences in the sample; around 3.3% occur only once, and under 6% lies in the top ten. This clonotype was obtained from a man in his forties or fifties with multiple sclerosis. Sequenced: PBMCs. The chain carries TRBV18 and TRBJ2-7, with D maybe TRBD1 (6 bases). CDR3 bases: TGTGCCAGCTCACCTTACGGACAGCAAAACGAGCAGTACTTC. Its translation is CASSPYGQQNEQYF.